This TCR beta chain was captured by sequencing in a study of human T cells and chemical hapten exposure. The time point: patch test 1, 2 weeks after DPC sensitization. Sample treatment: therapeutic diphenylcyclopropenone sensitization with weekly scalp DPC. TCRdb reprocessed the RACE reads via MiXCR and lists one record per CDR3 protein. Of 380,000 or so distinct CDR3 sequences listed, about 4.4% were seen once; the top ten hold over 2%. This clonotype was detected many times. V was pared by 5 bases and J by 8 bases, with 7 bases of the junction left unmatched. Germline CDR1 reads LNHDA; CDR2 reads SQIVND (reference sequence). The CDR3 contains 14 residues.

The chain recombines TRBV19 with TRBJ2-1, with TRBD2 matching 9 bases. The TCR originated in a woman in her 50s with alopecia areata. Some clones in this sample may be carry-over from other donors' samples. Sequencing used whole blood, obtained in connection with sensitization to the hapten diphenylcyclopropenone (DPC). The CDR3 spells CASSLVAGVDEQFF. CDR3 in DNA: TGTGCCAGTAGTCTAGTAGCGGGAGTTGATGAGCAGTTCTTC.